This TCR beta chain emerged from a study of beta chain features in type 1 diabetes (dated by TCRdb to the late 2010s). Turning to the overall study: Mean age, gender distribution, total cell number and subset yield did not differ between patients and healthy donors. The study compared the TCRB repertoires of sorted circulating CD4+ T cell subsets in recently diagnosed type 1 diabetes patients with those in matched healthy donors. Whereas all 30 or so donors provided naive and central memory subsets, regulatory and stem cell-like memory subsets were isolated from just 8 patients and roughly eight healthy donors. A total of roughly 98,000,000 sorted cells were examined across all samples, and RNA yield correlated strongly with the number of cells per subset. Here is what the overall study found, with its caveats: At VDJ recombination sites, patients with type 1 diabetes made fewer insertions and deleted more nucleotides, a pattern implying thymic rearrangement abnormalities. Sequencing cDNA rather than genomic DNA could over-represent highly expressing activated cells, although activation and CD3 levels did not differ between groups. PCR may preferentially amplify shorter templates, but because patient and control samples were amplified and corrected together, any resulting skew would affect both groups equally. The naive, central memory and regulatory TCRB repertoires appeared to resemble one another more closely among patients than among healthy donors. HLA sub-analyses involved small numbers of individuals, so any influence of HLA type on TCRB rearrangement remained unresolved. In all four CD4+ subsets, TCRB CDR3 length was moderately but significantly shorter in type 1 diabetes patients.

For this clone: Its cognate antigen has yet to be identified. Qualities for individual bases were not recorded, and no much larger clone is one base off.

The High Capacity cDNA Reverse Transcription Kit was used to reverse transcribe all of the isolated RNA, meaning that expressed TCRB transcripts were what got sequenced. Deep immunoSEQ sequencing was applied to naive, central memory and regulatory T cell samples, giving an average of about 3.4 million total reads per sample. Sorted cells were lysed in RLT buffer, and RNA was extracted using DNase-treated RNeasy Micro or Mini kits according to cell number. Each cell subset was processed separately to prevent cross-contamination, with patient and healthy donor samples processed together. Using the immunoSEQ multiplex PCR, TCRB sequences were amplified from cDNA into 87-bp fragments spanning the CDR3 region. Sequencing of the amplicons was done on the Illumina HiSeq platform. The published analysis was carried out like this. PCR bias was corrected computationally using synthetic template baselines, and reads within Hamming distance 2 were collapsed, with unmergeable singletons discarded. Reads were aligned against IMGT to assign V, D and J genes, CDR3 length and insertions or deletions at six rearrangement sites. Within each subset, clonotype counts were normalized to sorted cell number, after which true diversity and Gini coefficients were computed with the tcR R package. The overlap coefficient, calculated on TCRB nucleotide sequences, was used to quantify repertoire sharing. Out-of-frame TCRB sequences from naive cells were analyzed to stand in for the pre-selection repertoire. Entries here come from immuneACCESS through TCRdb and include only in-frame sequences with V and J called. Some clones fail to appear in such tables; in the studies checked, an unresolved V gene covers under half of the shortfall, and the cause of the remainder is unknown. Clone size and V and J calls were adopted from that table, with D and trimming inferred from the DNA. The sample table lists roughly 380,000 clones, about 20% of them with a count of one. Jointly, the top ten make up approximately 0.041% of the sample.

The V end loses 0 bases and the J end loses 4 bases, and a stretch of 15 bases separates them. The CDR3 has 16 amino acids, counting the end cysteine and phenylalanine. CDR3 DNA only is kept here, 48 bases in frame from base 1. For CDR1 and CDR2, the germline V gene lists SGHRS and YFSETQ. Each donor gave one peripheral blood draw, averaging approximately 0.12 L, which was collected into heparinised tubes. A BD FACSAria II and a panel including CD45RO, CCR7, CD25, CD127, CD95 and CD27 were used to sort naive, central memory, regulatory and stem cell-like memory CD4+ T cells. A purity above 98% was achieved for all sorted populations. PBMCs were isolated immediately by Lymphoprep density gradient centrifugation and stained directly without culture. To minimize batch effects, samples were stained and sorted in pairs, one healthy donor with one patient per experiment.

The sequencing sample was made of naive CD4+ T cells from blood. The cell subset or site label, read with the paper, signifies: true naive CD4+ T cells. The V and J segments used are TRBV5-1 and TRBJ2-3; tentative D gene TRBD1, with 5 bases matching. The sequence was collected from a woman younger than 35 in good health. The base sequence is TGCGCCAGCAGCTTGGGTGGCGGCAGGGCCCCAGATACGCAGTATTTT. This sequence encodes CASSLGGGRAPDTQYF.